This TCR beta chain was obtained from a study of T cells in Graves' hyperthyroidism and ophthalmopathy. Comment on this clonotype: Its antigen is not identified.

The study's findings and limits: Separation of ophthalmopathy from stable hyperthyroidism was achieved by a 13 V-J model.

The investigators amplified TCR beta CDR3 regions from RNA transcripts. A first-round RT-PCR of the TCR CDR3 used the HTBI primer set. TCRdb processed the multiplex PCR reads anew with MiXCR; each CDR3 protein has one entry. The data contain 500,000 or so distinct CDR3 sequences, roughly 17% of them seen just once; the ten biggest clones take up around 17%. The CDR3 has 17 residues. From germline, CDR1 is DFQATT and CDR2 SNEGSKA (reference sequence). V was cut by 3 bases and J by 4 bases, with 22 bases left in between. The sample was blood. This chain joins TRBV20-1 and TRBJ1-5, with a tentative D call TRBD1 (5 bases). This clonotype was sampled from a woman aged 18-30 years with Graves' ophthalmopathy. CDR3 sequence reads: CSARTEIGELLNQPQHF. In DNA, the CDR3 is TGCAGTGCTAGGACGGAGATAGGGGAGTTACTAAATCAGCCCCAGCATTTT.